One sample yielded the 7 T cell receptor beta chains listed below, sequenced in a study of T cells in Graves' hyperthyroidism and ophthalmopathy. Amplified TCR beta CDR3 regions derived from RNA transcripts. An initial round of RT-PCR targeting the TCR CDR3 relied on the HTBI primer set. Each CDR3 protein is one row after TCRdb ran MiXCR on the multiplex PCR reads. The sample has almost 500,000 distinct CDR3 sequences, approximately 22% seen once. The sample consisted of blood. All receptors come from a woman aged 70-85 years with Graves' ophthalmopathy.

This clonotype has more than one count but fewer than ten. V is TRBV6-1 and J is TRBJ1-2; 7 bases fit TRBD1. Germline V gives CDR1 MNHNS, CDR2 SASEGT. The CDR3 is 13 amino acids. Losses at the gene ends were 6 bases for V and 8 bases for J; bases not matched to a gene: 9. In nucleotides, the CDR3 is TGTGCCAGCAGATTAGACAGGGACAAGGGCTACACCTTC. Translating it yields CASRLDRDKGYTF.

The chain joins TRBV5-5 to TRBJ1-2; 9 nucleotides line up with TRBD1. The CDR3 extends over 17 amino acids. Germline CDR1 reads SGHKS; CDR2 reads YYEKEE (reference sequence). Trimming at V came to 1 base and at J to 4 bases, leaving 11 bases not matched to a gene. CDR3 DNA: TGTGCCAGCAGCTTGCGTGGGACAGGGCTTACTTTCTATGGCTACACCTTC. It codes for CASSLRGTGLTFYGYTF.

The J gene is TRBJ2-2, the V gene TRBV12-3 or TRBV12-4, with 8 nucleotides matching TRBD2. There are 15 residues in the CDR3. J was trimmed by 6 bases and V by 3 bases; bases with no gene match: 6. CDR3 protein: CASSFGGRRAGELFF. The CDR3 bases are TGTGCCAGCAGTTTCGGCGGGAGGAGAGCCGGGGAGCTGTTTTTT.

The rearrangement links TRBV19 to TRBJ2-1; no clear D gene. The CDR3 loop spans 15 amino acids. Trimming took 3 bases from V and 5 from J, leaving 14 bases between them. CDR1 is LNHDA, CDR2 SQIVND, per germline (reference sequence). The chain's CDR3 is CASSISRLVNNEQFF. The CDR3 DNA reads TGTGCCAGTAGTATTAGTCGGTTAGTGAACAATGAGCAGTTCTTC.

This clonotype was counted many times. This sequence joins TRBV3-1 and TRBJ1-1; 8 positions match TRBD1. Trimming cost V 5 bases and J 1 base; bases outside gene matches: 3. The CDR3 consists of 14 residues. Germline-derived CDR1 and CDR2 are LGHDT and YNNKEL (reference sequence). The CDR3 bases are TGTGCCAGCAGCGTGACAGGGGCGAACACTGAAGCTTTCTTT. This sequence encodes CASSVTGANTEAFF. The variable domain in full, with the rest retrieved from reference TRBV3-1 and TRBJ1-1, is DTAVSQTPKYLVTQMGNDKSIKCEQNLGHDTMYWYKQDSKKFLKIMFSYNNKELIINETVPNRFSPKSPDKAHLNLHINSLELGDSAVYFCASSVTGANTEAFFGQGTRLTVV.

This clonotype turned up a few times. This rearrangement joins TRBV4-2 to TRBJ2-7; TRBD2 matches 12 bases. J lost 2 bases, V lost 3 bases, and 11 bases had no gene match. Germline CDR1 LGHNA, CDR2 YNFKEQ. There are 18 residues in the CDR3. CDR3 nucleotide sequence: TGTGCCAGCAGCCATACTCCGGGACTAGCGGGTGTCACCTACGAGCAGTACTTC. As protein: CASSHTPGLAGVTYEQYF.

This clonotype was picked up many times. The J gene is TRBJ1-1, the V gene TRBV3-1; D perhaps matches TRBD1 (6 bases). V lost 4 bases to trimming and J lost 3 bases, with 12 bases between them. The CDR3 loop spans 14 amino acids. The germline gives CDR1 LGHDT, CDR2 YNNKEL (reference sequence). The chain's CDR3 is CASSPWGQDTEAFF. CDR3 nucleotides: TGTGCCAGCAGCCCCTGGGGGCAGGACACTGAAGCTTTCTTT.